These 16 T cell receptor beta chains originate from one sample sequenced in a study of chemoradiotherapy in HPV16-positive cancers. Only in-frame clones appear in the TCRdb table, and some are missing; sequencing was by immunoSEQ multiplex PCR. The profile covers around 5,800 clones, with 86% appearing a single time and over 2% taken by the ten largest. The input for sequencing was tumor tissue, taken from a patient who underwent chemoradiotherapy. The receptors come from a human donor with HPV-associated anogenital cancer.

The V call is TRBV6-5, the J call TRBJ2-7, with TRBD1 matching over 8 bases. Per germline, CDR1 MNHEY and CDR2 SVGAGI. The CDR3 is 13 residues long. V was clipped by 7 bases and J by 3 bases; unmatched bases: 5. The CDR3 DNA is TGTGCCAGCAAGACAGGGGCTGTCTACGAGCAGTACTTC. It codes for CASKTGAVYEQYF.

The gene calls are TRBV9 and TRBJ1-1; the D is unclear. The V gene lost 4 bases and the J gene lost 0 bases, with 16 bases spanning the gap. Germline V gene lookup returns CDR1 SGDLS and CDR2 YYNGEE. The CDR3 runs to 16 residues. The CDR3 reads CASSPGHGYMNTEAFF. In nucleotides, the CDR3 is TGTGCCAGCAGCCCCGGTCACGGTTACATGAACACTGAAGCTTTCTTT.

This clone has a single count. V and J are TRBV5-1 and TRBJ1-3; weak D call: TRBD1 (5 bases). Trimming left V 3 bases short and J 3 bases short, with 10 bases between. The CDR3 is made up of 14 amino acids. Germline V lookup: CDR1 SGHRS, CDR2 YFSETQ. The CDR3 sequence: CASSSPGLGNTIYF. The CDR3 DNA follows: TGCGCCAGCAGCTCTCCGGGACTTGGAAACACCATATATTTT.

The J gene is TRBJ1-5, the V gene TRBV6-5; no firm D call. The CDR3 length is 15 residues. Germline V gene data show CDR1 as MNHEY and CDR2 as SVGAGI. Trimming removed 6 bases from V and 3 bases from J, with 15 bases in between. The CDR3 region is CASSKTRNPNQPQHF. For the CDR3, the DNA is TGTGCCAGCAGCAAAACAAGAAACCCCAATCAGCCCCAGCATTTT.

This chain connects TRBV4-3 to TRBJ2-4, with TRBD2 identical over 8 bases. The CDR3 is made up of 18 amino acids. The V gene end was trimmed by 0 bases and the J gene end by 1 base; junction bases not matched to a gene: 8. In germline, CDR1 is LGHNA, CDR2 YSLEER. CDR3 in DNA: TGCGCCAGCAGCCAAGATGTATATAGCGGGGTTGCCAAAAACATTCAGTACTTC. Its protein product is CASSQDVYSGVAKNIQYF.

The CDR3 here is CASSLAGGELFF. CDR3 nucleotides: TGTGCCAGCAGCTTGGCAGGGGGGGAGCTGTTTTTT. The chain is built from TRBV5-4 and TRBJ2-2, with D possibly TRBD1 on 5 matching bases. This CDR3 is 12 amino acids long. The germline V gene encodes CDR1 SGHNT and CDR2 YYREEE (reference sequence). The V end was cut by 0 bases, the J end by 8 bases, with 5 bases between.

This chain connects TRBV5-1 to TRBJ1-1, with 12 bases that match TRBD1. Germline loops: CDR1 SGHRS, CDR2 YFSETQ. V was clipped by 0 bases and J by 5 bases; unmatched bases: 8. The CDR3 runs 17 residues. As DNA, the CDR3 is TGCGCCAGCAGCTTGGACGGGACAGGGGGCGCAAGGACTGAAGCTTTCTTT. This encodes CASSLDGTGGARTEAFF. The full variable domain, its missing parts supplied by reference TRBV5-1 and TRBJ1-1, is KAGVTQTPRYLIKTRGQQVTLSCSPISGHRSVSWYQQTPGQGLQFLFEYFSETQRNKGNFPGRFSGRQFSNSRSEMNVSTLELGDSALYLCASSLDGTGGARTEAFFGQGTRLTVV.

The CDR3: CASSRLAGGQETQYF. The CDR3 nucleotides are TGTGCCAGCAGTCGACTAGCGGGAGGGCAAGAGACCCAGTACTTC. The chain carries TRBV6-1 and TRBJ2-5, with 14 bases that match TRBD2. V lost 5 bases to trimming and J lost 2 bases; unmatched junction nucleotides: 1. CDR3 length: 15 amino acids. Germline loops: CDR1 MNHNS, CDR2 SASEGT.

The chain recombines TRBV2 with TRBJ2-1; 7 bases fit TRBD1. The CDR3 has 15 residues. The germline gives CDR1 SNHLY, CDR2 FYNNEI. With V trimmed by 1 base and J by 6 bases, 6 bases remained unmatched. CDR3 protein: CASSEVETGRNEQFF. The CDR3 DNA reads TGTGCCAGCAGTGAAGTCGAGACAGGGCGCAATGAGCAGTTCTTC.

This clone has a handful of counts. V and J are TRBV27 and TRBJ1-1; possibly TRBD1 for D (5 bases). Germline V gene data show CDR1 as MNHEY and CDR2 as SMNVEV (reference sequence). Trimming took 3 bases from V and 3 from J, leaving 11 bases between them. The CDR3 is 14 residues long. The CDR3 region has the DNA TGTGCCAGCAGTTTCCTAGACAGACACACTGAAGCTTTCTTT. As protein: CASSFLDRHTEAFF.

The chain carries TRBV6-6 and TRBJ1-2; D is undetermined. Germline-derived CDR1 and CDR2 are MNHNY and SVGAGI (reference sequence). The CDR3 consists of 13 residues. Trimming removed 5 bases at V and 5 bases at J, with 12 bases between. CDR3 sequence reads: CASSLAAGYGYTF. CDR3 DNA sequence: TGTGCCAGCAGTCTCGCGGCGGGATATGGCTACACCTTC.

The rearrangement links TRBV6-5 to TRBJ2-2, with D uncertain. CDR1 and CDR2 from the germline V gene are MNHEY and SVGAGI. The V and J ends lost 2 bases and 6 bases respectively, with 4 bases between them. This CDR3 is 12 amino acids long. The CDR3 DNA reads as TGTGCCAGCAGTTACAGGTCCGGGGAGCTGTTTTTT. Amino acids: CASSYRSGELFF.

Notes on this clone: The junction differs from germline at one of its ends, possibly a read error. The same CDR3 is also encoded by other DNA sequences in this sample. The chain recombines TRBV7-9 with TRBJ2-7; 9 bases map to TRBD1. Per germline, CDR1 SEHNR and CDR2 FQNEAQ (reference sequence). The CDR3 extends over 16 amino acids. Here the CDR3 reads CASSPKTGTGPYEQYF. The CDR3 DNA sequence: TGTGCCAGCAGCCCAAAAACCGGGACAGGGCCCTATGAGCAGTACTTC.

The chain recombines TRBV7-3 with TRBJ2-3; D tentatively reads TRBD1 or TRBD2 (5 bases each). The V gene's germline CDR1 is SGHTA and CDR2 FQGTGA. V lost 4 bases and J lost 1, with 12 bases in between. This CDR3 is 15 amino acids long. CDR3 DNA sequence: TGTGCCAGCAGCTATGGGGACCGCCGCACAGATACGCAGTATTTT. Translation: CASSYGDRRTDTQYF.

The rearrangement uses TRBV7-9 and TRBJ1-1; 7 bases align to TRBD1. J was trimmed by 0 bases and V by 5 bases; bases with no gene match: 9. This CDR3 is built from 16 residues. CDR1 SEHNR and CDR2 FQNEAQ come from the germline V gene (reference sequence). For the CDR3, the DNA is TGTGCCAGCAGCAAAAGACAGGGTGTCATGAACACTGAAGCTTTCTTT. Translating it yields CASSKRQGVMNTEAFF.

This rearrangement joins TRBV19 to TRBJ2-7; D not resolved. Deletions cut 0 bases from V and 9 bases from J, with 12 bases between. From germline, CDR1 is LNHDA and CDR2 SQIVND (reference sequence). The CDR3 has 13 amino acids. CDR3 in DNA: TGTGCCAGTAGTATAGATCTCGAGTCACGGCAGTACTTC. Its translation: CASSIDLESRQYF.